This passage covers 29 T cell receptor beta chains from one sample sequenced in a study of cytomegalovirus exposure and HLA in healthy donors. TCRdb keeps only in-frame clones here, not all; method: immunoSEQ multiplex PCR. The table lists 110,000 to 150,000 clones, around 93% of them singletons. Sequenced input: PBMCs. The receptors were gathered from a man aged 18 to 30 in good health and CMV-seropositive.

This rearrangement joins TRBV5-1 to TRBJ2-1; weak D call: TRBD1 (6 bases). CDR3 size: 16 residues. V gave up 3 bases and J gave up 0 bases, with 13 bases separating them. Germline V gene data show CDR1 as SGHRS and CDR2 as YFSETQ. The CDR3 is CASSSHRDSSYNEQFF. The CDR3 nucleotides read TGCGCCAGCAGCTCCCACAGGGATAGCTCCTACAATGAGCAGTTCTTC.

The chain joins TRBV5-4 to TRBJ2-5; 10 bases are a match to TRBD2. Germline lookup yields CDR1 SGHNT and CDR2 YYREEE (reference sequence). The V and J ends lost 1 base and 5 bases, in that order; junction bases with no gene match: 5. The CDR3 contains 15 residues. This chain's CDR3 is CASSLLAGGGETQYF. The DNA for the CDR3 is TGTGCCAGCAGCTTGTTAGCGGGAGGTGGGGAGACCCAGTACTTC.

This chain joins TRBV29-1 and TRBJ2-3; 15 nucleotides align to TRBD2. Germline V lookup: CDR1 SQVTM, CDR2 ANQGSEA. Trimming at V came to 5 bases and at J to 3 bases, leaving 3 bases not matched to a gene. This CDR3 is 15 amino acids long. In nucleotides, the CDR3 is TGCAGCGTTACCGGGACTAGCGGGAGGACAGATACGCAGTATTTT. This encodes CSVTGTSGRTDTQYF.

The chain recombines TRBV7-9 with TRBJ1-3; D gene unclear. V lost 1 base to trimming and J lost 4 bases, with 5 bases between them. The germline gives CDR1 SEHNR, CDR2 FQNEAQ (reference sequence). The CDR3 length is 13 residues. For the CDR3, the DNA is TGTGCCAGCAGCTTAGAACTGGGAAACACCATATATTTT. This gives the protein CASSLELGNTIYF.

The chain couples TRBV27 to TRBJ2-2, with D possibly matching TRBD1 (6 bases). The CDR3 has 17 amino acids. Trimming pared 6 bases from V and 7 bases from J, leaving 24 bases between. Germline values: CDR1 MNHEY, CDR2 SMNVEV (reference sequence). As DNA, the CDR3 is TGTGCCAGCAGACTATACGGGGTTCGGGGACATGGCGGGGAGCTGTTTTTT. Amino acids: CASRLYGVRGHGGELFF.

The chain uses TRBV28 and TRBJ1-2, with 8 nucleotides matching TRBD1. The germline V gene has CDR1 MDHEN and CDR2 SYDVKM. V gave up 1 base and J gave up 8 bases; unmatched junction bases: 9. The CDR3 is 15 amino acids. The CDR3 region is CASSLSPTGAAGYTF. The DNA of the CDR3 is TGTGCCAGCAGTTTATCTCCGACAGGGGCAGCGGGCTACACCTTC.

V usage is TRBV28 and J usage is TRBJ1-2, with TRBD1 matching over 8 bases. Germline V gene data show CDR1 as MDHEN and CDR2 as SYDVKM. The length of the CDR3 is 15 residues. V was clipped by 7 bases and J by 6 bases; unmatched bases: 13. As DNA, the CDR3 is TGTGCCAGCACCCCAACCCAGGGGGCGGCACATGGCTACACCTTC. Translating gives CASTPTQGAAHGYTF.

The count of this clone is one. This chain connects TRBV27 to TRBJ1-5; no reliable D call. This CDR3 is built from 14 residues. The V gene lost 2 bases and the J gene lost 3 bases, with 8 bases spanning the gap. The germline CDR1 and CDR2 sequences are MNHEY and SMNVEV (reference sequence). CDR3 sequence reads: CASSLRVHNQPQHF. CDR3 nucleotides: TGTGCCAGCAGTTTACGGGTCCACAATCAGCCCCAGCATTTT.

This clone was recorded only once. This chain links TRBV6-6 with TRBJ2-3, with 10 bases aligning to TRBD1. Trimming cost V 11 bases and J 4 bases; bases outside gene matches: 9. The CDR3 extends over 14 amino acids. Per the germline V gene, CDR1 is MNHNY and CDR2 is SVGAGI (reference sequence). CDR3 region: CASAGTGDPDTQYF. DNA of the CDR3: TGTGCCTCCGCCGGGACAGGGGACCCAGATACGCAGTATTTT.

The chain has TRBV6-6 and TRBJ1-4, with D perhaps TRBD1 (6 bases). This CDR3 is 14 amino acids long. In germline, CDR1 is MNHNY, CDR2 SVGAGI (reference sequence). The V end lost 2 bases, the J end lost 6 bases, and 10 bases lay between the germline ends. CDR3 sequence (DNA): TGTGCCAGCAGTTACGGACAGAGCGATGAAAAACTGTTTTTT. Amino acids: CASSYGQSDEKLFF.

The chain uses TRBV19 and TRBJ2-5; maybe TRBD2 (7 bases). The V end was cut by 9 bases, the J end by 4 bases, with 9 bases between. The germline V gene has CDR1 LNHDA and CDR2 SQIVND (reference sequence). The CDR3 sequence is 11 residues long. The CDR3 spells CASAGAETQYF. The CDR3 nucleotides read TGTGCCAGCGCGGGGGCAGAGACCCAGTACTTC.

J is TRBJ2-7 and V is TRBV29-1; 12 bases align to TRBD2. CDR1 SQVTM and CDR2 ANQGSEA come from the germline V gene. The J segment lost 4 bases and the V segment lost 4 bases, leaving 2 bases of the junction unmatched. The CDR3 sequence is 13 residues long. This chain's CDR3 is CSVVLAGGYEQYF. The CDR3 region has the DNA TGCAGCGTTGTCCTAGCGGGAGGGTACGAGCAGTACTTC.

The chain uses TRBV28 and TRBJ1-2; 8 bases agree with TRBD1. There are 14 residues in the CDR3. The germline V gene encodes CDR1 MDHEN and CDR2 SYDVKM. V was clipped by 5 bases and J by 3 bases; unmatched bases: 5. CDR3 bases: TGTGCCAGCAGTAATCCAGGGGGCCACTATGGCTACACCTTC. Translation gives CASSNPGGHYGYTF.

CDR3 nucleotide sequence: TGTGCCTGGAGTAAGGGACAGGGAAACGAGCAGTACTTC. This sequence encodes CAWSKGQGNEQYF. The gene calls are TRBV30 and TRBJ2-7, with 9 bases identical to TRBD1. Germline loops: CDR1 GTSNPN, CDR2 SVGIG (reference sequence). V was pared by 2 bases and J by 5 bases, with 4 bases of the junction left unmatched. The CDR3 has 13 residues. The full variable domain, completed using reference TRBV30 and TRBJ2-7, is SQTIHQWPATLVQPVGSPLSLECTVEGTSNPNLYWYRQAAGRGLQLLFYSVGIGQISSEVPQNLSASRPQDRQFILSSKKLLLSDSGFYLCAWSKGQGNEQYFGPGTRLTVT.

The chain recombines TRBV15 with TRBJ2-5, with 7 bases matching TRBD2. CDR3 size: 13 residues. CDR1 is LNHNV and CDR2 is YYDKDF in the germline V gene (reference sequence). V was clipped by 3 bases and J by 2 bases; unmatched bases: 0. CDR3: CATSRGLQETQYF. In nucleotides, the CDR3 is TGTGCCACCAGCAGGGGACTACAAGAGACCCAGTACTTC.

The chain links TRBV19 to TRBJ2-1; 11 nucleotides agree with TRBD1. Germline values: CDR1 LNHDA, CDR2 SQIVND (reference sequence). CDR3 length equals 15 residues. V trimming: 11 bases; J trimming: 4 bases; junction bases outside the gene matches: 10. CDR3 loop: CASGAGTGGYNEQFF. The CDR3 DNA reads as TGTGCCTCTGGAGCCGGGACAGGGGGGTACAATGAGCAGTTCTTC.

Comments on this clone: The identical CDR3 is also encoded by other nucleotide sequences in the sample. The rearrangement links TRBV19 to TRBJ2-7, with 7 positions matching TRBD1. The trim removed 5 bases at V and 2 bases at J, leaving 3 bases unmatched. The germline V gene has CDR1 LNHDA and CDR2 SQIVND (reference sequence). CDR3 length: 13 amino acids. The CDR3 sequence: CASSFGQAYEQYF. DNA for the CDR3: TGTGCCAGTAGTTTCGGACAGGCCTACGAGCAGTACTTC.

V is TRBV19 and J is TRBJ2-7; 11 nucleotides match TRBD2. The CDR3 loop spans 17 amino acids. V lost 9 bases, J lost 4 bases, and 17 bases stayed unmatched. Germline V gene lookup returns CDR1 LNHDA and CDR2 SQIVND (reference sequence). In nucleotides, the CDR3 is TGTGCCAGAGTAGTAGAAGACCCGGGACTAGCGGCGTACGAGCAGTACTTC. This translates into CARVVEDPGLAAYEQYF.

This clone appeared once. The gene calls are TRBV5-6 and TRBJ2-7; 9 positions agree with TRBD2. Losses at the gene ends were 3 bases for V and 2 bases for J; bases not matched to a gene: 9. Germline CDR1 SGHDT, CDR2 YYEEEE. This CDR3 is 16 amino acids long. In DNA form, the CDR3 reads TGTGCCAGCAGCTGGGGGTTAGCGGGAGCGGCCTACGAGCAGTACTTC. Translation: CASSWGLAGAAYEQYF.

The chain carries TRBV7-2 and TRBJ2-6; D unresolved. CDR1 and CDR2 from the germline V gene are SGHTA and FQGNSA. Trimming shortened V by 1 base and J by 2 bases, and 15 bases separated the two germline ends. This CDR3 has 18 residues. In DNA form, the CDR3 reads TGTGCCAGCAGCTTAGGTAAAGGCAGAGGAACTGGGGCCAACGTCCTGACTTTC. Protein sequence: CASSLGKGRGTGANVLTF.

This clone was seen a few times. The rearrangement joins TRBV6-6 to TRBJ1-5, with D unresolved. The germline V gene encodes CDR1 MNHNY and CDR2 SVGAGI (reference sequence). Trimming took off 6 bases at V and 4 bases at J, with 7 bases between the two ends. The CDR3 loop spans 12 amino acids. The CDR3, as DNA: TGTGCCAGCAGCCTCGGGAATCAGCCCCAGCATTTT. Translating it yields CASSLGNQPQHF.

This sequence joins TRBV10-3 and TRBJ2-7; TRBD1 matches 10 bases. There are 13 residues in the CDR3. The V gene's germline CDR1 is ENHRY and CDR2 SYGVKD. Trimming removed 7 bases from V and 4 bases from J; junction bases left unmatched: 4. CDR3 sequence (DNA): TGTGCCATCAACCCGGGACAGGGGTACGAGCAGTACTTC. It specifies CAINPGQGYEQYF.

The rearrangement uses TRBV29-1 and TRBJ2-7; 11 nucleotides match TRBD2. The V segment lost 4 bases and the J segment 2 bases; nucleotides outside the gene matches: 13. This CDR3 is 17 amino acids long. Germline CDR1 and CDR2: SQVTM and ANQGSEA. CDR3 region: CSVVPALGLADTYEQYF. CDR3 DNA sequence: TGCAGCGTTGTACCCGCCCTGGGACTAGCGGACACCTACGAGCAGTACTTC.

J is TRBJ2-3 and V is TRBV29-1; 10 nucleotides align to TRBD1. The CDR3 runs 15 residues. CDR1 is SQVTM and CDR2 is ANQGSEA in the germline V gene. J lost 3 bases, V lost 6 bases, and 9 bases had no gene match. The chain's CDR3 is CSVYTGQGRTDTQYF. Here the CDR3 DNA reads TGCAGCGTGTACACGGGACAGGGGAGGACAGATACGCAGTATTTT.

CDR3 sequence reads: CASSFAPGAGELFF. CDR3 sequence (DNA): TGTGCCAGCAGCTTCGCTCCGGGGGCCGGGGAGCTGTTTTTT. The genes are TRBV11-3 and TRBJ2-2; a possible D gene is TRBD2 (6 bases). V lost 3 bases to trimming and J lost 6 bases, with 11 bases between them. The germline CDR1 and CDR2 sequences are SGHNT and YENEEA. The CDR3 consists of 14 residues.

The sample holds one count of this clone. The CDR3 here is CSVPEVRHYGYTF. CDR3 sequence (DNA): TGCAGCGTCCCGGAGGTCCGTCACTATGGCTACACCTTC. This chain uses TRBV29-1 with TRBJ1-2; no reliable D call. The CDR3 totals 13 residues. Trimming stripped 6 bases from V and 3 bases from J, with 14 bases between. The germline gives CDR1 SQVTM, CDR2 ANQGSEA.

The chain uses TRBV2 and TRBJ1-3; 8 bases match TRBD1. The trim removed 3 bases at V and 0 bases at J, leaving 1 base unmatched. CDR1 and CDR2 from the germline V gene are SNHLY and FYNNEI. The CDR3 totals 15 residues. CDR3: CASSEGQVSGNTIYF. As DNA, the CDR3 is TGTGCCAGCAGTGAGGGACAGGTCTCTGGAAACACCATATATTTT. Full variable domain (remainder filled in from reference TRBV2 and TRBJ1-3): EPEVTQTPSHQVTQMGQEVILRCVPISNHLYFYWYRQILGQKVEFLVSFYNNEISEKSEIFDDQFSVERPDGSNFTLKIRSTKLEDSAMYFCASSEGQVSGNTIYFGEGSWLTVV.

The chain links TRBV7-3 to TRBJ2-2; D not certain. The CDR3 is 14 residues long. V dropped 6 bases and J dropped 1 base, with 9 bases sitting between them. Germline lookup yields CDR1 SGHTA and CDR2 FQGTGA. Here the CDR3 reads CASRRNRNTGELFF. CDR3 bases: TGTGCCAGCAGACGTAACAGGAACACCGGGGAGCTGTTTTTT.

This rearrangement joins TRBV10-3 to TRBJ1-1; 7 nucleotides line up with TRBD1. CDR3 length equals 14 residues. With V trimmed by 10 bases and J by 5 bases, 13 bases remained unmatched. The germline V gene encodes CDR1 ENHRY and CDR2 SYGVKD. The CDR3 nucleotides read TGTGCCACGATCCCACAGGGGCTTCGAACTGAAGCTTTCTTT. This codes for CATIPQGLRTEAFF.